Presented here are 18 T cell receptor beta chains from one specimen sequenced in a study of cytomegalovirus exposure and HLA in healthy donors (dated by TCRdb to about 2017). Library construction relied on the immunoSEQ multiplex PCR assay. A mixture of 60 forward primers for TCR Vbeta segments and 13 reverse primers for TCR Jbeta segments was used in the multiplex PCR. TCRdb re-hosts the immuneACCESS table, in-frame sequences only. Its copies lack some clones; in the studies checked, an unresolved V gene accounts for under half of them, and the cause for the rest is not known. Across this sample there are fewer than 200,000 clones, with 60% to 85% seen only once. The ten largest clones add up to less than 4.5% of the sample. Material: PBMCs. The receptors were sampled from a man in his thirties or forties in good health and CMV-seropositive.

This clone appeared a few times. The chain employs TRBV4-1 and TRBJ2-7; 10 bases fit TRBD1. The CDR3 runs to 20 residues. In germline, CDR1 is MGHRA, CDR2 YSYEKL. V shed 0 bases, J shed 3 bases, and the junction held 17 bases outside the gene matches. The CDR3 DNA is TGCGCCAGCAGCCAAGAATCAGCGACAGGGGGCGTCTCGAAACTCTACGAGCAGTACTTC. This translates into CASSQESATGGVSKLYEQYF.

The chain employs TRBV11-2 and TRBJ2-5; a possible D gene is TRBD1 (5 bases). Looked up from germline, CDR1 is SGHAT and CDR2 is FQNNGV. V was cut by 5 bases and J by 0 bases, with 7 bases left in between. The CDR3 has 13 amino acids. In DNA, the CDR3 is TGTGCCAGCAGCGGACACTACCAAGAGACCCAGTACTTC. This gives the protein CASSGHYQETQYF. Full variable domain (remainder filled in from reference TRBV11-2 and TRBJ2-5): EAGVAQSPRYKIIEKRQSVAFWCNPISGHATLYWYQQILGQGPKLLIQFQNNGVVDDSQLPKDRFSAERLKGVDSTLKIQPAKLEDSAVYLCASSGHYQETQYFGPGTRLLVL.

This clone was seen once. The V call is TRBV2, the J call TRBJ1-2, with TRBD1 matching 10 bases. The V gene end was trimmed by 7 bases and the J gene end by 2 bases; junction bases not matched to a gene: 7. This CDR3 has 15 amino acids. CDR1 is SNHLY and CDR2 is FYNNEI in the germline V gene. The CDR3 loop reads CASNEGTGENYGYTF. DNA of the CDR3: TGTGCCAGCAACGAGGGGACAGGGGAAAACTATGGCTACACCTTC.

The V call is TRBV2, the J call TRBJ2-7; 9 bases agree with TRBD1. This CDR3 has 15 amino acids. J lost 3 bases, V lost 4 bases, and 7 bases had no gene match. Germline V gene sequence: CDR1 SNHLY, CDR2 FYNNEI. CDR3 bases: TGTGCCAGCAGTGTAGCCGGACAGGGGCTCTACGAGCAGTACTTC. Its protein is CASSVAGQGLYEQYF. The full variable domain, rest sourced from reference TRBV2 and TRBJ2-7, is EPEVTQTPSHQVTQMGQEVILRCVPISNHLYFYWYRQILGQKVEFLVSFYNNEISEKSEIFDDQFSVERPDGSNFTLKIRSTKLEDSAMYFCASSVAGQGLYEQYFGPGTRLTVT.

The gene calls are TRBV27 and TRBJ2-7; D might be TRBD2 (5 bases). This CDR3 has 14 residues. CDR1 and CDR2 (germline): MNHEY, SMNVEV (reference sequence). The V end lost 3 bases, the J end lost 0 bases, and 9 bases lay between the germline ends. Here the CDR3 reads CASSFGGDSYEQYF. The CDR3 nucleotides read TGTGCCAGCAGTTTTGGAGGTGACTCCTACGAGCAGTACTTC.

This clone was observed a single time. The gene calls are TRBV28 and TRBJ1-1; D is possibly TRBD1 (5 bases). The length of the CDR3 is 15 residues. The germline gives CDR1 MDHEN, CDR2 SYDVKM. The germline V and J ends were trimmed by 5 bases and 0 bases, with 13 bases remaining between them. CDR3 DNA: TGTGCCAGCAGTAAGTCAGGGTACATGAACACTGAAGCTTTCTTT. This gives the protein CASSKSGYMNTEAFF.

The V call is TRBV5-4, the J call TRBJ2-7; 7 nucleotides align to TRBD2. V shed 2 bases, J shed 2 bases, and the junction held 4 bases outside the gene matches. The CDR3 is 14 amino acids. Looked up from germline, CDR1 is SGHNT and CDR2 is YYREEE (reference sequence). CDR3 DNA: TGTGCCAGCAGCTTCTGGGGAGGGACCTACGAGCAGTACTTC. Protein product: CASSFWGGTYEQYF.

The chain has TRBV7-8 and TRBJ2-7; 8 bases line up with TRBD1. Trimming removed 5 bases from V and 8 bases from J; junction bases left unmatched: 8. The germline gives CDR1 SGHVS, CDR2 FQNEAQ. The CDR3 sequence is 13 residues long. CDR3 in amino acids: CASSEAWDRQQYF. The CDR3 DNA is TGTGCCAGCAGCGAGGCATGGGACAGGCAGCAGTACTTC.

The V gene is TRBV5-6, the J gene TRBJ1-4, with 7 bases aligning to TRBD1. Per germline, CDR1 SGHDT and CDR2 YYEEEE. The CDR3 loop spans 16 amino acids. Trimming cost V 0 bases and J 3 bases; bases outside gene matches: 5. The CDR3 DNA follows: TGTGCCAGCAGCTTGGGGTACAGGGGAGCTAATGAAAAACTGTTTTTT. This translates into CASSLGYRGANEKLFF. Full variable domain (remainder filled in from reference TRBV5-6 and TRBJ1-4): DAGVTQSPTHLIKTRGQQVTLRCSPKSGHDTVSWYQQALGQGPQFIFQYYEEEERQRGNFPDRFSGHQFPNYSSELNVNALLLGDSALYLCASSLGYRGANEKLFFGSGTQLSVL.

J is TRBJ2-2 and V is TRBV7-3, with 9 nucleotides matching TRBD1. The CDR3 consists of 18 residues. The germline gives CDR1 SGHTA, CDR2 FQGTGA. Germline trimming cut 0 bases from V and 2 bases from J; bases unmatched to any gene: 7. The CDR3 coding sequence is TGTGCCAGCAGCTTAACGCGCGACAGGGGGTATAACACCGGGGAGCTGTTTTTT. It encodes CASSLTRDRGYNTGELFF.

The CDR3 nucleotides are TGTGCCAGCAGCCCTATCCGCGGGGGTCGAACAGATACGCAGTATTTT. This sequence encodes CASSPIRGGRTDTQYF. The chain combines TRBV7-9 with TRBJ2-3; 7 bases align to TRBD2. V lost 5 bases and J lost 3; bases outside the gene matches: 11. In germline, CDR1 is SEHNR, CDR2 FQNEAQ (reference sequence). This CDR3 has 16 amino acids. The variable domain in full, with the rest retrieved from reference TRBV7-9 and TRBJ2-3, is DTGVSQNPRHKITKRGQNVTFRCDPISEHNRLYWYRQTLGQGPEFLTYFQNEAQLEKSRLLSDRFSAERPKGSFSTLEIQRTEQGDSAMYLCASSPIRGGRTDTQYFGPGTRLTVL.

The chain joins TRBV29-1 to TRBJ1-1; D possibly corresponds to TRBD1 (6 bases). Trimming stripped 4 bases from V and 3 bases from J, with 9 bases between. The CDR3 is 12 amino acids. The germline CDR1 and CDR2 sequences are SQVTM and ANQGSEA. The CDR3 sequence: CSVGQVHTEAFF. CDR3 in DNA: TGCAGCGTTGGACAGGTCCACACTGAAGCTTTCTTT.

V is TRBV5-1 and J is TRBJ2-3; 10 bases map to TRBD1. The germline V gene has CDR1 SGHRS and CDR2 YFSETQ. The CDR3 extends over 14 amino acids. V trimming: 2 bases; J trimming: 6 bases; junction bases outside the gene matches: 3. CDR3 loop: CASSFGQGVDTQYF. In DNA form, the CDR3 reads TGCGCCAGCAGCTTCGGACAGGGGGTGGATACGCAGTATTTT.

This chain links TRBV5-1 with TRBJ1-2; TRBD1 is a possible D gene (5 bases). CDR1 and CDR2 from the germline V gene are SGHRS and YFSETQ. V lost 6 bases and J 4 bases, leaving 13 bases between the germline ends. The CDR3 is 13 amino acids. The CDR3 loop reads CASTLEGLYGYTF. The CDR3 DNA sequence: TGCGCCAGCACCCTGGAGGGACTCTATGGCTACACCTTC.

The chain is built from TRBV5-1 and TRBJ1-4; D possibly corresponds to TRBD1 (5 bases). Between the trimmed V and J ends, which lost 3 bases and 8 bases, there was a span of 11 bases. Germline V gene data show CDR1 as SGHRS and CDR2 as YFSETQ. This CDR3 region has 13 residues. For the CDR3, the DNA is TGCGCCAGCAGCTACCGAGACAGAGAAAAACTGTTTTTT. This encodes CASSYRDREKLFF.

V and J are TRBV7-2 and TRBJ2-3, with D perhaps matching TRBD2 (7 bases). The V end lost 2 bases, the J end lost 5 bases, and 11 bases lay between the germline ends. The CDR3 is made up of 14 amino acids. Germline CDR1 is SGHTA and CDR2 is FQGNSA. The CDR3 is CASSLTGGVDTQYF. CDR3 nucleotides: TGTGCCAGCAGCTTAACGGGGGGCGTAGATACGCAGTATTTT.

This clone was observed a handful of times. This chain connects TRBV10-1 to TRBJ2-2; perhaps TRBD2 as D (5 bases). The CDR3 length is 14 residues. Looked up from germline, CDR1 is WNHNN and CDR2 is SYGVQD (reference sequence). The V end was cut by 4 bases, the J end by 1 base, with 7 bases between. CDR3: CASSGGQNTGELFF. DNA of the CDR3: TGCGCCAGCAGTGGAGGGCAGAACACCGGGGAGCTGTTTTTT.

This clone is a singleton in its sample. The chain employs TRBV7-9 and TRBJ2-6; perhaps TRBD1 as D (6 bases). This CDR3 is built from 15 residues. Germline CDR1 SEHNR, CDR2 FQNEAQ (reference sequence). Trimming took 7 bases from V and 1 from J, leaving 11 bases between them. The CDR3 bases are TGTGCCAGCACCAAGGACAGTTCTGGGGCCAACGTCCTGACTTTC. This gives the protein CASTKDSSGANVLTF.